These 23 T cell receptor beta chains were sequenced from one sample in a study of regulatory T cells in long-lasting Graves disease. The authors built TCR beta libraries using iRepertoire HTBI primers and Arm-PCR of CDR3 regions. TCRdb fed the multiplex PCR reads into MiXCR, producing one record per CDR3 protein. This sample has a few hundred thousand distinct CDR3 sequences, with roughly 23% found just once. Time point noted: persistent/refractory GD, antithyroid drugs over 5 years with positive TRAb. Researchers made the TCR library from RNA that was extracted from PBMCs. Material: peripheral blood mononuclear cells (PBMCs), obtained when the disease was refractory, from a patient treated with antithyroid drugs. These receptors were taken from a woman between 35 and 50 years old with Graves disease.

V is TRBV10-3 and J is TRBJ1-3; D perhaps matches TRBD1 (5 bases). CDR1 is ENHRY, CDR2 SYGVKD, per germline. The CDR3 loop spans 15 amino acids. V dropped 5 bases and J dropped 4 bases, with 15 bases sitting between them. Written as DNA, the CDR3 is TGTGCCATCAGTTACAGGAGAGCCGGCGGAAACACCATATATTTT. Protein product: CAISYRRAGGNTIYF.

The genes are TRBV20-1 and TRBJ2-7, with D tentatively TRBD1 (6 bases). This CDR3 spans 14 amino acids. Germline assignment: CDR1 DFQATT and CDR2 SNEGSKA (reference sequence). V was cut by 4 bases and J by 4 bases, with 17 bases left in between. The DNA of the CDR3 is TGCAGTGCTACGACTCCGGGACACAATTACGAGCAGTACTTC. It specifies CSATTPGHNYEQYF.

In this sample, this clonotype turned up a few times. The CDR3 sequence is CASSFRPAYEQYF. The CDR3 nucleotides read TGCGCCAGCAGCTTTCGACCGGCCTACGAGCAGTACTTC. The chain uses TRBV4-1 and TRBJ2-7; D remains ambiguous. V lost 5 bases and J lost 2, with 10 bases in between. Germline V gene sequence: CDR1 MGHRA, CDR2 YSYEKL. This CDR3 comprises 13 residues.

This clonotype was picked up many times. The CDR3 DNA is TGTGCCAGCAGTGGGGATGACGGCGGGATAGGTCCCTACGAGCAGTACTTC. It specifies CASSGDDGGIGPYEQYF. This chain connects TRBV28 to TRBJ2-7; TRBD2 might be the D (6 bases). V was pared by 5 bases and J by 2 bases, with 22 bases between. In germline, CDR1 is MDHEN, CDR2 SYDVKM. The length of the CDR3 is 17 residues.

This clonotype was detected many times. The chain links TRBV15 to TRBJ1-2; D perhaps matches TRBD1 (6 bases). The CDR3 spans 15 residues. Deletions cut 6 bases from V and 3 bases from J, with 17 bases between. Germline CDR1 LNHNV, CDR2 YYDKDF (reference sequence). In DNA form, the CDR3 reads TGTGCCACCAGAGAAACCGGGACACCTTACTATGGCTACACCTTC. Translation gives CATRETGTPYYGYTF. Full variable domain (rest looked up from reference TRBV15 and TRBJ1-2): DAMVIQNPRYQVTQFGKPVTLSCSQTLNHNVMYWYQQKSSQAPKLLFHYYDKDFNNEADTPDNFQSRRPNTSFCFLDIRSPGLGDTAMYLCATRETGTPYYGYTFGSGTRLTVV.

CDR3 DNA sequence: TGTGCCAGCGGTGGGGTCCGGACGATCTACGAGCAGTACTTC. It specifies CASGGVRTIYEQYF. J is TRBJ2-7 and V is TRBV2, with D unresolved. The germline gives CDR1 SNHLY, CDR2 FYNNEI. V was trimmed by 8 bases and J by 3 bases, leaving 17 bases between them. The CDR3 covers 14 residues.

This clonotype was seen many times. The CDR3 DNA is TGTGCCAGCAGCTTAGAGGGGGCAGGGGACATTCAGTACTTC. It translates to CASSLEGAGDIQYF. The chain is built from TRBV7-8 and TRBJ2-4; 7 bases agree with TRBD1. Germline V gene data show CDR1 as SGHVS and CDR2 as FQNEAQ. Trimming removed 1 base from V and 8 bases from J; junction bases left unmatched: 5. This CDR3 is built from 14 residues.

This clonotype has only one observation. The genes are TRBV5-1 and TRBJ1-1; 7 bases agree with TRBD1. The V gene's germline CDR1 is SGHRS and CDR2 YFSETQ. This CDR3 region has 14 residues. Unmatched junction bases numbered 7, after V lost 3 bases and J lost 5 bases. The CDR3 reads CASSSLTGETEAFF. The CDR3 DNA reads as TGCGCCAGCAGCTCGCTTACAGGGGAAACTGAAGCTTTCTTT.

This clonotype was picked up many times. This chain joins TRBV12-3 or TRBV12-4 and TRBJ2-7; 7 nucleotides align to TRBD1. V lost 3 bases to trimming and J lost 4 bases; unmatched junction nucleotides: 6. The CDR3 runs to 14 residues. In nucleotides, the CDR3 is TGTGCCAGCAGTTTTTCTCGGACAGGATACGAGCAGTACTTC. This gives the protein CASSFSRTGYEQYF.

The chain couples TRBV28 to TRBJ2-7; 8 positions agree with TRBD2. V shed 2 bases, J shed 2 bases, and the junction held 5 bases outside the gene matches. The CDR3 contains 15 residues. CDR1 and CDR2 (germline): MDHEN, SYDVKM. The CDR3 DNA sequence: TGTGCCAGCAGTTTAAGACTAGCGAAGACCTACGAGCAGTACTTC. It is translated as CASSLRLAKTYEQYF. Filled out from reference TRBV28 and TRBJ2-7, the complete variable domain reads DVKVTQSSRYLVKRTGEKVFLECVQDMDHENMFWYRQDPGLGLRLIYFSYDVKMKEKGDIPEGYSVSREKKERFSLILESASTNQTSMYLCASSLRLAKTYEQYFGPGTRLTVT.

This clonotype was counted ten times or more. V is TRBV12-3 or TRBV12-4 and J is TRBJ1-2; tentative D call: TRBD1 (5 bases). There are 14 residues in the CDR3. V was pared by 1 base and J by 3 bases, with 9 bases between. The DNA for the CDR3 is TGTGCCAGCAGTTTAGAAACGGGGGACTATGGCTACACCTTC. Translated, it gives CASSLETGDYGYTF.

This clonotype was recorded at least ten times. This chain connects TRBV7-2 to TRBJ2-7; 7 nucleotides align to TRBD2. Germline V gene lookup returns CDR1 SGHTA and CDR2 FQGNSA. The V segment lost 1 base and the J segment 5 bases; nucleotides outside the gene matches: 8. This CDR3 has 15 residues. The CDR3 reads CASSLVARESNEQYF. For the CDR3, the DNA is TGTGCCAGCAGCTTAGTTGCGCGGGAGTCAAACGAGCAGTACTTC.

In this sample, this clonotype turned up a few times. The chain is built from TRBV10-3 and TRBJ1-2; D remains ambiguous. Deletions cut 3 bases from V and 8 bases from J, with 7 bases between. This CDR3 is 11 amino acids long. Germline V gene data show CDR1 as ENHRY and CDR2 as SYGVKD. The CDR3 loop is CAISDGVGYTF. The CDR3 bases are TGTGCCATCAGTGATGGGGTCGGCTACACCTTC.

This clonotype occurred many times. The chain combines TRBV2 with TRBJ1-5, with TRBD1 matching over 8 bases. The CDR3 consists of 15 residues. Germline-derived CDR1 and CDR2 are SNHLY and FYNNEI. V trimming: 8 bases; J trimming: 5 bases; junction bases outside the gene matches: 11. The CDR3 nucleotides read TGTGCCAGCTTATTCGACAGGGGATCGGATCAGCCCCAGCATTTT. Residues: CASLFDRGSDQPQHF. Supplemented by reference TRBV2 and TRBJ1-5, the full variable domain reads EPEVTQTPSHQVTQMGQEVILRCVPISNHLYFYWYRQILGQKVEFLVSFYNNEISEKSEIFDDQFSVERPDGSNFTLKIRSTKLEDSAMYFCASLFDRGSDQPQHFGDGTRLSIL.

The CDR3: CAISEGRSSTYEQYF. The CDR3 coding sequence is TGTGCCATCAGTGAGGGACGGAGCTCAACCTACGAGCAGTACTTC. The chain links TRBV10-3 to TRBJ2-7; D is unresolved. The germline V gene has CDR1 ENHRY and CDR2 SYGVKD. V was shortened by 2 bases and J by 2 bases, with 13 bases between the two germline ends. CDR3 size: 15 residues.

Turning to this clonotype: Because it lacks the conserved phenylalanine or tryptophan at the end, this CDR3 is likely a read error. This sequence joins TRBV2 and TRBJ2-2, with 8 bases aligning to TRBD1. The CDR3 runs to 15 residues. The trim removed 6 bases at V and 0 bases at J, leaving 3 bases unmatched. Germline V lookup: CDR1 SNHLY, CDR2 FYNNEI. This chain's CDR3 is CASRRQGPNTGELFL. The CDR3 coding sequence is TGTGCCAGCAGGCGACAGGGGCCGAACACCGGGGAGCTGTTTCTT.

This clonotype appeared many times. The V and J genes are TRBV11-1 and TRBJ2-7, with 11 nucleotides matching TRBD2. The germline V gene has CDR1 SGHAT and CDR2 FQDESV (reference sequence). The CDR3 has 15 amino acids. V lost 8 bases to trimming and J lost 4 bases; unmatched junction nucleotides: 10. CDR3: CASAELAGVGYEQYF. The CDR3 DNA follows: TGTGCCAGCGCCGAACTAGCGGGAGTGGGGTACGAGCAGTACTTC.

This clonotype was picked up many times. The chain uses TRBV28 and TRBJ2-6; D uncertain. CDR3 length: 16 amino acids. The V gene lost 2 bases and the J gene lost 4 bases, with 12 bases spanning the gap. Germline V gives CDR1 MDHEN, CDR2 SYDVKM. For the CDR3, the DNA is TGTGCCAGCAGTTTACGAAGGGAACCCGGGGCCAACGTCCTGACTTTC. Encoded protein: CASSLRREPGANVLTF.

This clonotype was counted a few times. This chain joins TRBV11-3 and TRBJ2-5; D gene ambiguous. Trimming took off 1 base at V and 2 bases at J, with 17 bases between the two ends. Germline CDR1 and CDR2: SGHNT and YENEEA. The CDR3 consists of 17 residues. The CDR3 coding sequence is TGTGCCAGCAGCTTAGTATTCTGGGAATCCACACAAGAGACCCAGTACTTC. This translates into CASSLVFWESTQETQYF.

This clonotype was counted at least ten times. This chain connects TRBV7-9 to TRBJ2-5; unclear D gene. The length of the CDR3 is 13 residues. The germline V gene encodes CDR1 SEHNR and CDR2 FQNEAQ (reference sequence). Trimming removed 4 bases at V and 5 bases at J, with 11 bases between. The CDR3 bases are TGTGCCAGCAGCTCCGCCGGGTGGGAGACCCAGTACTTC. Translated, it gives CASSSAGWETQYF.

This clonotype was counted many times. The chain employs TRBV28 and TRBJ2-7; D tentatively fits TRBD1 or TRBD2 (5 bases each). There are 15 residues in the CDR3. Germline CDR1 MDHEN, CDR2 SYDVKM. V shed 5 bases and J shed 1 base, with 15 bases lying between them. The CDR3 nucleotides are TGTGCCAGCAGTGACCCCGGGACGGTATCCTACGAGCAGTACTTC. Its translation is CASSDPGTVSYEQYF.

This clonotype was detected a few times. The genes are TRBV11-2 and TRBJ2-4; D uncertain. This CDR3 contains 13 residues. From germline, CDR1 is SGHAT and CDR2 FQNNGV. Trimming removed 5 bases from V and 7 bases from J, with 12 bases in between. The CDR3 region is CASSPQASNIQYF. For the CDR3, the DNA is TGTGCCAGCAGCCCCCAGGCGTCGAACATTCAGTACTTC.

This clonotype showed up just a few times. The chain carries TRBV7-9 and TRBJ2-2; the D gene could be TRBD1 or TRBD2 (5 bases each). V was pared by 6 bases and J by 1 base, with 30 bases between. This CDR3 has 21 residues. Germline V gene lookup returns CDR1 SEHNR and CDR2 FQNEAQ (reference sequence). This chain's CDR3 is CASRPSGEGKRRGWNTGELFF. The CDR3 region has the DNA TGTGCCAGCAGACCAAGCGGAGAGGGGAAGAGGCGAGGGTGGAACACCGGGGAGCTGTTTTTT.